These 9 T cell receptor beta chains were all obtained from the same sample, sequenced in a study of prognosis after radiotherapy for stage I lung cancer. The authors amplified TCR beta CDR3 from genomic DNA using two-round multiplex PCR. Individual primers that were specific to each TRBV and TRBJ gene served in first-round PCR. MiXCR, applied by TCRdb to the multiplex PCR reads, yields one record per CDR3 protein. This repertoire shows tens of thousands of distinct CDR3 sequences, around two fifths found once; its top ten account for about 31%. The sequenced sample was PBMCs, obtained before or after stereotactic body radiation therapy (not recorded which). The receptors derive from a donor over 45 with non-small cell lung cancer.

This sequence joins TRBV20-1 and TRBJ1-5, with 7 bases matching TRBD1. J was trimmed by 10 bases and V by 1 base; bases with no gene match: 13. The CDR3 totals 15 residues. CDR1 DFQATT and CDR2 SNEGSKA come from the germline V gene (reference sequence). The CDR3 sequence: CSARAPGGLAHPQHF. The CDR3 bases are TGCAGTGCTAGAGCCCCAGGGGGTCTGGCCCATCCCCAGCATTTT.

With regard to this clonotype: The CDR3 end shows no conserved phenylalanine or tryptophan, and so a read error is likely. Because the CDR3's place on the DNA is in doubt, the DNA is left out and the CDR3 is given as listed by TCRdb. This chain links TRBV6-1 with TRBJ1-3. Germline CDR1 MNHNS, CDR2 SASEGT. The CDR3 comprises 12 residues, both ends counted. CDR3 sequence reads: CASSRTLETPYI.

This clonotype was observed at least ten times. This chain uses TRBV5-6 with TRBJ2-2, with 9 nucleotides matching TRBD2. Looked up from germline, CDR1 is SGHDT and CDR2 is YYEEEE. The CDR3 sequence is 17 residues long. The V segment lost 0 bases and the J segment 2 bases; nucleotides outside the gene matches: 5. The CDR3 coding sequence is TGTGCCAGCAGCTTGGGACTAGCGGTGATCAACACCGGGGAGCTGTTTTTT. It codes for CASSLGLAVINTGELFF. The full variable domain, in which reference TRBV5-6 and TRBJ2-2 provide the parts outside the CDR3, is DAGVTQSPTHLIKTRGQQVTLRCSPKSGHDTVSWYQQALGQGPQFIFQYYEEEERQRGNFPDRFSGHQFPNYSSELNVNALLLGDSALYLCASSLGLAVINTGELFFGEGSRLTVL.

The chain recombines TRBV5-4 with TRBJ2-5; maybe TRBD1 (5 bases). This CDR3 has 14 residues. Germline-derived CDR1 and CDR2 are SGHNT and YYREEE (reference sequence). V was shortened by 4 bases and J by 0 bases, with 10 bases between the two germline ends. The CDR3 region has the DNA TGTGCCAGCAGCATAGGACAAAACCAAGAGACCCAGTACTTC. It translates to CASSIGQNQETQYF. The full variable domain, rest sourced from reference TRBV5-4 and TRBJ2-5, is ETGVTQSPTHLIKTRGQQVTLRCSSQSGHNTVSWYQQALGQGPQFIFQYYREEENGRGNFPPRFSGLQFPNYSSELNVNALELDDSALYLCASSIGQNQETQYFGPGTRLLVL.

This clonotype was seen ten or more times. V usage is TRBV30 and J usage is TRBJ2-1, with D possibly being TRBD1 or TRBD2 (5 bases each). In germline, CDR1 is GTSNPN, CDR2 SVGIG (reference sequence). With 3 bases removed from V and 12 bases from J, the gap between germline ends came to 21 bases. The CDR3 consists of 14 residues. Here the CDR3 DNA reads TGTGCCTGGAGGGACTCCCGGGACGTTTTGGGGCAGTTCTTC. Residues: CAWRDSRDVLGQFF.

Concerning this clonotype: With only one base between it and a far larger clone, this is likely a read error. The chain has TRBV6-4 and TRBJ1-5, with TRBD1 identical over 10 bases. Germline V gene lookup returns CDR1 MRHNA and CDR2 SNTAGT. This CDR3 is 12 amino acids long. Written as DNA, the CDR3 is TGTACCAGCGGGACAGGGGTACAGCCCCAGCATTTT. Translated: CTSGTGVQPQHF.

The chain links TRBV6-4 to TRBJ2-5, with D perhaps assigned TRBD1 or TRBD2 (6 bases each). The CDR3 is 19 amino acids. Germline V gene sequence: CDR1 MRHNA, CDR2 SNTAGT. Trimming removed 2 bases from V and 5 bases from J, with 27 bases in between. CDR3 nucleotides: TGTGCCAGCAGTGACCCGAAGCGAGGGGGGCGGCCACCAGAGGAGACCCAGTACTTC. As protein: CASSDPKRGGRPPEETQYF.

This chain connects TRBV19 to TRBJ2-7; D may be TRBD1 or TRBD2 (5 bases each). The germline CDR1 and CDR2 sequences are LNHDA and SQIVND (reference sequence). V lost 6 bases to trimming and J lost 4 bases, with 13 bases between them. This CDR3 spans 13 amino acids. For the CDR3, the DNA is TGTGCCAGTAGCCCGGGACGGAAATACGAGCAGTACTTC. This codes for CASSPGRKYEQYF.

This chain joins TRBV7-9 and TRBJ2-4; TRBD1 agrees at 7 bases. Germline CDR1 SEHNR, CDR2 FQNEAQ (reference sequence). Trimming removed 5 bases from V and 8 bases from J; junction bases left unmatched: 15. The CDR3 totals 16 residues. The CDR3 coding sequence is TGTGCCAGCAGCCTACGACAGGGAAGAGGTGGGGACATTCAGTACTTC. This codes for CASSLRQGRGGDIQYF.